These T cell receptor beta chains were read from a single sample in a study of Graves' ophthalmopathy and Graves' hyperthyroidism. TCRdb re-analysed the multiplex PCR reads in MiXCR, keeping a single row per CDR3 protein. The data contain 650,000 to 900,000 distinct CDR3 sequences, 40% of them seen just once; the ten biggest clones take up roughly 46%. Input material: peripheral blood. The source is an adult man with Graves' ophthalmopathy. CDR3s include the opening cysteine and the closing phenylalanine or tryptophan.

CAISESGTGVLF	TRBV10-3	TRBJ1-2
CASSLSRGRTEAFF	TRBV7-9	TRBJ1-1
CASSPRTGGANTGELFF	TRBV19	TRBJ2-2
CSARGVEDHSGANVLTF	TRBV20-1	TRBJ2-6
CASSPRQGALNTEAFF	TRBV7-9	TRBJ1-1
CSASSGGANEKLFF	TRBV20-1	TRBJ1-4
CSVAQATTYEQYF	TRBV29-1	TRBJ2-7
CASSLTEGSEAFF	TRBV7-9	TRBJ1-1
CSTSSSGTGSETQYF	TRBV20-1	TRBJ2-5
CASSLGIATDTQYF	TRBV7-9	TRBJ2-3
CSATTAYNEKLFF	TRBV20-1	TRBJ1-4
CADLGGTLHF	TRBV25-1	TRBJ1-6
CSVDRGWEAFF	TRBV29-1	TRBJ1-1
CSARASVGETQYF	TRBV20-1	TRBJ2-5
CASRRPGVGTGELFF	TRBV10-3	TRBJ2-2
CSAPDRGGGNTIYF	TRBV20-1	TRBJ1-3
CASSFKDRGVEQYF	TRBV5-4	TRBJ2-7
CASSYGVASEQYF	TRBV6-5	TRBJ2-7
CASSKIPGQGTNLGANVLTF	TRBV7-9	TRBJ2-6
CSVFTDTQYF	TRBV29-1	TRBJ2-3
CASSSPRGEETQYF	TRBV6-5	TRBJ2-5
CASSDSAGEFGYTF	TRBV25-1	TRBJ1-2
CASSLMRGARDSPLHF	TRBV24-1	TRBJ1-6
CASSFQGAPEAFF	TRBV7-9	TRBJ1-1
CASSGAGKNTEAFF	TRBV2	TRBJ1-1
CSVAPRSGSRETQYF	TRBV29-1	TRBJ2-5
CATSGRASGANVLTF	TRBV15	TRBJ2-6
CASSFQTGGVGETQYF	TRBV10-3	TRBJ2-5
CASSFGQGNSPLHF	TRBV7-6	TRBJ1-6
CASSFREPNTGELFF	TRBV7-9	TRBJ2-2
CATSSFERSYEQYF	TRBV15	TRBJ2-7
CASSIFQGRTETFF	TRBV19	TRBJ1-1
CASSQDLTVGELFF	TRBV14	TRBJ2-2